One TCR beta chain is described in this entry. The target antigen is unknown. The entry originates in a study of shared clonotypes between healthy human individuals. Trimming removed 4 bases at V and 4 bases at J, with 14 bases between. This CDR3 has 14 amino acids. The V gene's germline CDR1 is MNHEY and CDR2 SVGAGI. Study results and limitations: The study found approximately 5% of naive CD4 clonotypes shared across a few donors. Compared with clonotypes that all four donors shared, non-shared clonotypes had lower generation probabilities. Rarefaction exposed incomplete sorted-subset sequencing despite large depth.

TCRdb's copy holds only in-frame clones and misses some; the assay was immunoSEQ multiplex PCR. The sample holds around 600,000 clones, about 96% seen once. Among the donors, all were Caucasian adults who lived in Nashville, Tennessee. The sample comprised naive CD4+ T cells sorted from blood. Subset denoted: CD45RA+ positively selected. The source of this sequence is a woman in her twenties or thirties in good health. The chain carries TRBV6-5 and TRBJ2-7, with D possibly TRBD1 on 6 matching bases. The chain's CDR3 is CASSFNRDKYEQYF. The CDR3, as DNA: TGTGCCAGCAGTTTTAACCGGGACAAATACGAGCAGTACTTC.